Below, 16 T cell receptor beta chains from the same sample are listed, as sequenced in a study of blood T cell repertoires in COVID-19. The protocol was immunoSEQ multiplex PCR, while the TCRdb copy is restricted to in-frame clones and leaves out a portion. The table has 250,000 to 300,000 clones, approximately 92% seen once. The sequencing sample was made of PBMCs or T cells enriched from blood (not recorded which). These receptors originate from a woman under 40 who had recovered from COVID-19.

CDR3 bases: TGTGCCAGCTCAAACTTGGACATCATAGCCAAAAACATTCAGTACTTC. Translated: CASSNLDIIAKNIQYF. The chain employs TRBV18 and TRBJ2-4; weak D call: TRBD1 (5 bases). The germline gives CDR1 KGHSH, CDR2 LQKENI. Trimming shortened V by 5 bases and J by 0 bases, and 14 bases separated the two germline ends. This CDR3 comprises 16 residues.

The V call is TRBV6-5, the J call TRBJ2-7; D possibly corresponds to TRBD1 (6 bases). CDR1 is MNHEY and CDR2 is SVGAGI in the germline V gene. CDR3 length equals 14 residues. V was trimmed by 0 bases and J by 3 bases, leaving 9 bases between them. For the CDR3, the DNA is TGTGCCAGCAGTTACTCGAAGGACAGCTACGAGCAGTACTTC. Amino acids: CASSYSKDSYEQYF.

V usage is TRBV13 and J usage is TRBJ2-2; TRBD2 agrees at 8 bases. Germline loops: CDR1 PRHDT, CDR2 FYEKMQ (reference sequence). The V and J ends lost 5 bases and 0 bases, in that order; junction bases with no gene match: 2. The CDR3 extends over 15 amino acids. Here the CDR3 reads CASSLLAANTGELFF. The CDR3 nucleotides are TGTGCCAGCAGCCTACTAGCGGCGAACACCGGGGAGCTGTTTTTT. Drawing the rest from reference TRBV13 and TRBJ2-2, the complete variable domain is AAGVIQSPRHLIKEKRETATLKCYPIPRHDTVYWYQQGPGQDPQFLISFYEKMQSDKGSIPDRFSAQQFSDYHSELNMSSLELGDSALYFCASSLLAANTGELFFGEGSRLTVL.

The genes are TRBV28 and TRBJ2-7; TRBD1 is a possible D gene (6 bases). Deletions cut 6 bases from V and 5 bases from J, with 14 bases between. The CDR3 covers 13 residues. Germline-derived CDR1 and CDR2 are MDHEN and SYDVKM. The CDR3 sequence is CASRTGTSDEQYF. The CDR3 DNA is TGTGCCAGCAGAACTGGGACAAGCGACGAGCAGTACTTC.

The rearrangement uses TRBV4-1 and TRBJ2-5; tentative D call: TRBD1 (6 bases). V was shortened by 0 bases and J by 5 bases, with 19 bases between the two germline ends. The germline gives CDR1 MGHRA, CDR2 YSYEKL. The CDR3 has 17 residues. The CDR3: CASSQEGADLRRETQYF. CDR3 nucleotides: TGCGCCAGCAGCCAAGAGGGGGCGGACTTAAGGCGGGAGACCCAGTACTTC.

V and J are TRBV2 and TRBJ2-2; D may be TRBD2 (6 bases). From germline, CDR1 is SNHLY and CDR2 FYNNEI. The CDR3 loop spans 15 amino acids. V was cut by 4 bases and J by 2 bases, with 11 bases left in between. In DNA form, the CDR3 reads TGTGCCAGCAGTGCCCCCGGGACTAACACCGGGGAGCTGTTTTTT. Translated, it gives CASSAPGTNTGELFF.

The chain carries TRBV28 and TRBJ2-7; 8 bases fit TRBD1. The CDR3 length is 14 residues. CDR1 MDHEN and CDR2 SYDVKM come from the germline V gene. After removal of 7 bases from V and 3 bases from J, the junction contained 8 bases not matched to a gene. The CDR3 protein is CASNGQGLVYEQYF. The CDR3 DNA follows: TGTGCCAGCAACGGACAGGGTCTCGTCTACGAGCAGTACTTC.

The chain carries TRBV6-5 and TRBJ2-3, with D unresolved. Germline V lookup: CDR1 MNHEY, CDR2 SVGAGI. The CDR3 covers 13 residues. V lost 2 bases to trimming and J lost 1 base, with 4 bases between them. This CDR3 is CASSYAGTDTQYF. For the CDR3, the DNA is TGTGCCAGCAGTTACGCGGGCACAGATACGCAGTATTTT.

The chain uses TRBV6-5 and TRBJ1-2; D unresolved. The germline V gene has CDR1 MNHEY and CDR2 SVGAGI. The V end was cut by 0 bases, the J end by 2 bases, with 13 bases between. This CDR3 spans 16 amino acids. This CDR3 reads CASSYSRGRINYGYTF. In DNA form, the CDR3 reads TGTGCCAGCAGTTACTCGCGGGGAAGGATAAACTATGGCTACACCTTC.

This chain links TRBV6-2 or TRBV6-3 with TRBJ2-7; 7 bases fit TRBD2. Germline V gives CDR1 MNHEY, CDR2 SVGEGT. With 4 bases clipped from V and 0 bases from J, the junction kept 3 bases outside the gene matches. This CDR3 spans 14 amino acids. CDR3 amino acids: CASSSGGSSYEQYF. The DNA for the CDR3 is TGTGCCAGCAGTTCCGGCGGGAGCTCCTACGAGCAGTACTTC.

This rearrangement joins TRBV3-1 (or the pseudogene TRBV3-2) to TRBJ2-5; 9 bases align to TRBD2. The germline V gene has CDR1 LGHDT and CDR2 YNNKEL (reference sequence). There are 16 residues in the CDR3. The J segment lost 5 bases and the V segment lost 2 bases, leaving 9 bases of the junction unmatched. The CDR3 region has the DNA TGTGCCAGCAGCCAAACGGCGGGAGGGATGTGGGAGACCCAGTACTTC. This gives the protein CASSQTAGGMWETQYF.

This chain connects TRBV12-5 to TRBJ2-1; no firm D call. CDR3 length: 12 amino acids. Germline V lookup: CDR1 LGHNT, CDR2 FRNRAP. V was shortened by 6 bases and J by 4 bases, with 7 bases between the two germline ends. The CDR3, as DNA: TGTGCTAGTGGCCTGCGTTACAATGAGCAGTTCTTC. As protein: CASGLRYNEQFF.

Only one count was recorded for this clone. V usage is TRBV3-1 (or the pseudogene TRBV3-2) and J usage is TRBJ2-5; D is perhaps TRBD2 (6 bases). V was shortened by 1 base and J by 2 bases, with 8 bases between the two germline ends. The CDR3 sequence is 14 residues long. Germline V CDR1 and CDR2: LGHDT, YNNKEL (reference sequence). Written as DNA, the CDR3 is TGTGCCAGCAGCCAAGCTAGCGTACAAGAGACCCAGTACTTC. Its translation: CASSQASVQETQYF.

J is TRBJ2-1 and V is TRBV27; 11 nucleotides line up with TRBD2. Germline CDR1 MNHEY, CDR2 SMNVEV (reference sequence). With V trimmed by 2 bases and J by 10 bases, 7 bases remained unmatched. The CDR3 covers 15 residues. The CDR3 here is CASSLKTSGSLEQFF. Written as DNA, the CDR3 is TGTGCCAGCAGTTTAAAAACTAGCGGGAGTTTAGAGCAGTTCTTC.

This sequence joins TRBV20-1 and TRBJ2-2, with D tentatively TRBD1 (6 bases). Germline CDR1 reads DFQATT; CDR2 reads SNEGSKA (reference sequence). The length of the CDR3 is 14 residues. The germline V and J ends were trimmed by 3 bases and 4 bases, with 12 bases remaining between them. This chain's CDR3 is CSASRGSGTGELFF. The DNA of the CDR3 is TGCAGTGCTAGTAGGGGGTCCGGCACCGGGGAGCTGTTTTTT.

The V call is TRBV28, the J call TRBJ2-1, with 8 bases aligning to TRBD2. The V gene's germline CDR1 is MDHEN and CDR2 SYDVKM. The CDR3 loop spans 15 amino acids. The V and J ends lost 6 bases and 5 bases, in that order; junction bases with no gene match: 9. CDR3 coding DNA: TGTGCCAGCAGACCCTGGACTAGCATCCACAATGAGCAGTTCTTC. It translates to CASRPWTSIHNEQFF.